The next 7 T cell receptor beta chains were all read from a single sample in a study of long-term antiretroviral therapy in people with HIV. Samples were assayed with immunoSEQ v3.0 at survey level. Measured with immunoSEQ multiplex PCR; TCRdb has only the in-frame clones, and not every one. The sample yields 30,000 to 50,000 clones, 75% to 90% seen once. The starting material was unsorted PBMCs, obtained 3.1 years after starting antiretroviral therapy. The receptors come from a woman aged 45-59 years with HIV.

The V gene is TRBV30, the J gene TRBJ2-5, with 8 bases fitting TRBD2. The CDR3 contains 13 residues. With 1 base clipped from V and 3 bases from J, the junction kept 1 base outside the gene matches. Germline V gene lookup returns CDR1 GTSNPN and CDR2 SVGIG (reference sequence). Written as DNA, the CDR3 is TGTGCCTGGAGTGGCGGGAGGAAAGAGACCCAGTACTTC. Its translation: CAWSGGRKETQYF.

V usage is TRBV5-8 and J usage is TRBJ2-5, with 9 bases identical to TRBD2. The V segment lost 1 base and the J segment 1 base; nucleotides outside the gene matches: 2. The CDR3 loop spans 15 amino acids. Germline-derived CDR1 and CDR2 are SGHTS and YDEGEE. As DNA, the CDR3 is TGTGCCAGCAGCTTGAAACTAGCGGGCCAAGAGACCCAGTACTTC. It encodes CASSLKLAGQETQYF.

This chain uses TRBV4-2 with TRBJ2-4; tentative D call: TRBD1 (5 bases). Trimming took off 2 bases at V and 5 bases at J, with 13 bases between the two ends. This CDR3 is 15 amino acids long. Looked up from germline, CDR1 is LGHNA and CDR2 is YNFKEQ. This chain's CDR3 is CASSQPRGGENIQYF. CDR3 bases: TGTGCCAGCAGCCAACCTAGGGGCGGTGAAAACATTCAGTACTTC.

The chain has TRBV11-3 and TRBJ2-7, with D possibly matching TRBD1 (6 bases). Between the trimmed V and J ends, which lost 4 bases and 5 bases, there was a span of 12 bases. Germline CDR1 SGHNT, CDR2 YENEEA. This CDR3 spans 13 amino acids. The CDR3 loop is CASSSTPGDEQYF. The CDR3 DNA reads TGTGCCAGCAGCTCAACACCAGGGGACGAGCAGTACTTC.

This clone came up once. V gene TRBV19 combines with J gene TRBJ1-1; D ambiguous. The CDR3 spans 13 residues. V was shortened by 5 bases and J by 0 bases, with 7 bases between the two germline ends. Per germline, CDR1 LNHDA and CDR2 SQIVND (reference sequence). CDR3 loop: CASSDTVNTEAFF. In DNA form, the CDR3 reads TGTGCCAGTAGTGATACAGTGAACACTGAAGCTTTCTTT. Using reference TRBV19 and TRBJ1-1 for the parts outside the CDR3, the full variable domain is DGGITQSPKYLFRKEGQNVTLSCEQNLNHDAMYWYRQDPGQGLRLIYYSQIVNDFQKGDIAEGYSVSREKKESFPLTVTSAQKNPTAFYLCASSDTVNTEAFFGQGTRLTVV.

The rearrangement joins TRBV29-1 to TRBJ1-2; D may be TRBD1 (5 bases). V was pared by 2 bases and J by 3 bases, with 16 bases between. The CDR3 totals 15 residues. Germline V CDR1 and CDR2: SQVTM, ANQGSEA. The CDR3: CSVEYEGTRHYGYTF. The DNA for the CDR3 is TGCAGCGTTGAATACGAGGGGACGCGGCACTATGGCTACACCTTC.

This chain connects TRBV19 to TRBJ1-4; D is perhaps TRBD1 (5 bases). CDR3 length: 14 amino acids. Germline V gene data show CDR1 as LNHDA and CDR2 as SQIVND (reference sequence). Trimming pared 8 bases from V and 5 bases from J, leaving 15 bases between. The CDR3 DNA reads TGTGCCAGTCGTGCCGGGACGGAGAATGAAAAACTGTTTTTT. It codes for CASRAGTENEKLFF.